A selection of T cell receptor beta chains follows, all from one sample in a study of technical replicates of blood from a few donors. The method was immunoSEQ multiplex PCR; TCRdb's version includes in-frame clones alone and lacks a portion of them. The profile shows about 98,000 clones, approximately 94% of them singletons. The sample comprised T cells isolated from PBMCs. These receptor sequences come from a human donor in good health. Each CDR3 is given with its conserved first and last residue. D genes are given only for firm matches. Clone size appears in some rows only: once, few, many, or a class for an expanded clone.

v_call	j_call	clone_size	d_call	cdr3_aa	cdr3_nt
TRBV2	TRBJ1-5	-	TRBD1	CASSPDRGNQPQHF	TGTGCCAGCAGCCCGGACAGGGGCAATCAGCCCCAGCATTTT
TRBV28	TRBJ2-3	many	-	CASSLRQEGTHTHTDTQYF	TGTGCCAGCAGTTTAAGGCAGGAAGGGACACACACACACACAGATACGCAGTATTTT
TRBV5-6	TRBJ2-1	once	-	CASTTVTSGSEQFF	TGTGCCAGCACCACGGTAACGTCGGGGTCTGAGCAGTTCTTC
TRBV6-1	TRBJ2-6	-	-	CATPFYSGANVLTF	TGTGCCACCCCCTTCTACTCTGGGGCCAACGTCCTGACTTTC
TRBV7-9	TRBJ1-2	-	TRBD1	CASSLDPWTGDYGYTF	TGTGCCAGCAGCTTAGATCCCTGGACAGGGGACTATGGCTACACCTTC
TRBV10-3	TRBJ1-2	once	-	CAISESAFGYTF	TGTGCCATCAGTGAGTCGGCCTTTGGCTACACCTTC
TRBV19	TRBJ2-3	-	TRBD1	CASSIGATRGTDTQYF	TGTGCCAGTAGTATAGGGGCCACCAGGGGGACAGATACGCAGTATTTT
TRBV2	TRBJ1-2	-	-	CASSENGDFYGYTF	TGTGCCAGCAGTGAAAACGGGGATTTCTATGGCTACACCTTC
TRBV19	TRBJ2-2	-	TRBD1	CATKPGTGNTGELFF	TGTGCCACAAAACCCGGGACAGGGAACACCGGGGAGCTGTTTTTT
TRBV5-6	TRBJ1-1	-	-	CASSSEGRTEAFF	TGTGCCAGCAGCTCCGAGGGGAGGACTGAAGCTTTCTTT
TRBV4-1	TRBJ2-1	-	-	CASSQVPGSGNEQFF	TGCGCCAGCAGCCAAGTCCCCGGGAGTGGCAATGAGCAGTTCTTC
TRBV7-3	TRBJ2-5	-	TRBD2	CASSLTAAGGRETQYF	TGTGCCAGCAGCTTAACGGCTGCGGGGGGCCGAGAGACCCAGTACTTC
TRBV5-1	TRBJ2-5	-	-	CASSSHWDSTGGETQYF	TGCGCCAGCAGCTCCCACTGGGACAGTACCGGGGGAGAGACCCAGTACTTC
TRBV7-9	TRBJ1-4	once	TRBD1	CASSLSRTGGNEKLFF	TGTGCCAGCAGCTTATCTCGTACAGGGGGGAATGAAAAACTGTTTTTT
TRBV6-6	TRBJ1-5	once	-	CASSWATDSNQPQHF	TGTGCCAGCAGTTGGGCGACAGATAGCAATCAGCCCCAGCATTTT
TRBV9	TRBJ2-1	-	TRBD2	CASSFSGGSDYEQFF	TGTGCCAGCAGCTTTAGCGGGGGAAGCGATTATGAGCAGTTCTTC
TRBV4-1	TRBJ2-3	-	-	CASSQPTGVRGDTQYF	TGCGCCAGCAGCCAGCCTACAGGGGTGCGGGGAGATACGCAGTATTTT
TRBV6-1	TRBJ2-7	-	TRBD2	CASSELASSYEQYF	TGTGCCAGCTCTGAACTAGCGAGCTCCTACGAGCAGTACTTC
TRBV5-4	TRBJ1-1	-	-	CASNEDLMNTEAFF	TGTGCCAGCAACGAAGATCTAATGAACACTGAAGCTTTCTTT
TRBV5-1	TRBJ2-1	-	TRBD2	CASRRTGLAESKQFF	TGCGCCAGCAGAAGGACGGGACTAGCCGAATCTAAGCAGTTCTTC
TRBV7-9	TRBJ2-7	-	TRBD1	CASSDKGGDRVGEQYF	TGTGCCAGCAGCGATAAAGGAGGGGACAGGGTGGGCGAGCAGTACTTC
TRBV29-1	TRBJ2-5	-	-	CSVEVGRAETQYF	TGCAGCGTTGAAGTAGGCAGGGCTGAGACCCAGTACTTC
TRBV7-9	TRBJ2-1	-	TRBD1	CASSLPDRDRYNEQFF	TGTGCCAGCAGCTTACCCGACAGGGACCGCTACAATGAGCAGTTCTTC
TRBV25-1	TRBJ1-2	once	-	CASSEGLRDRQTYGYTF	TGTGCCAGCAGTGAAGGGTTGAGAGACAGGCAAACCTATGGCTACACCTTC
TRBV29-1	TRBJ1-4	-	-	CSVGATNEKLFF	TGCAGCGTTGGAGCAACTAATGAAAAACTGTTTTTT
TRBV29-1	TRBJ2-1	-	TRBD2	CSVGASGRANEQFF	TGCAGCGTTGGAGCTAGCGGGAGGGCCAATGAGCAGTTCTTC
TRBV25-1	TRBJ2-5	-	-	CASNDFLETQYF	TGTGCCAGCAATGATTTCCTTGAGACCCAGTACTTC
TRBV6-5	TRBJ2-2	once	TRBD2	CASRKLAPGELFF	TGTGCCAGCAGGAAACTAGCGCCCGGGGAGCTGTTTTTT
TRBV11-3	TRBJ2-2	-	-	CASIKTGDTGELFF	TGTGCCAGCATCAAAACCGGGGATACCGGGGAGCTGTTTTTT
TRBV20-1	TRBJ1-2	-	-	CSARENAGSGF	TGCAGTGCTAGAGAAAATGCGGGCAGCGGTTTC
TRBV5-1	TRBJ2-2	once	-	CASSLGQKYTGELFF	TGCGCCAGCAGCTTGGGGCAGAAATACACCGGGGAGCTGTTTTTT
TRBV5-1	TRBJ2-1	-	TRBD2	CASSVSGGLYNEQFF	TGCGCCAGCAGCGTTAGCGGGGGCCTATACAATGAGCAGTTCTTC
TRBV9	TRBJ1-1	-	-	CASSVAGMDTEAFF	TGTGCCAGCAGCGTAGCAGGGATGGACACTGAAGCTTTCTTT
TRBV5-1	TRBJ1-6	-	-	CASSLWGEGHSYNSPLHF	TGCGCCAGCAGCTTGTGGGGTGAGGGCCACTCCTATAATTCACCCCTCCACTTT
TRBV18	TRBJ1-3	-	-	CASSPLDSDSGNTIYF	TGTGCCAGCTCACCACTCGACAGCGACTCTGGAAACACCATATATTTT
TRBV7-2	TRBJ1-5	-	TRBD1	CASSLGGTGDQPQHF	TGTGCCAGCAGCTTGGGCGGTACAGGGGATCAGCCCCAGCATTTT
TRBV7-6	TRBJ2-5	few	TRBD2	CASSLGSSGQETQYF	TGTGCCAGCAGCTTAGGATCTAGCGGACAAGAGACCCAGTACTTC
TRBV4-1	TRBJ1-4	-	TRBD1	CASGGTGYEKLFF	TGCGCCAGCGGAGGGACAGGGTACGAAAAACTGTTTTTT
TRBV28	TRBJ2-7	-	TRBD2	CASLGGLAGKGWEQYF	TGTGCCAGCCTGGGCGGGTTAGCGGGAAAGGGGTGGGAGCAGTACTTC
TRBV5-1	TRBJ2-3	-	TRBD1	CASSTSRQGSTDTQYF	TGCGCCAGCAGCACTTCCCGACAGGGGAGCACAGATACGCAGTATTTT
TRBV9	TRBJ1-1	-	-	CASSVDPGEDTEAFF	TGTGCCAGCAGCGTAGATCCGGGGGAGGATACTGAAGCTTTCTTT
TRBV5-8	TRBJ2-7	-	TRBD1	CASSLRTGAYEQYF	TGTGCCAGCAGCTTACGGACAGGGGCCTACGAGCAGTACTTC
TRBV11-2	TRBJ1-5	-	-	CASSLSGQPQHF	TGTGCCAGCAGCTTATCCGGTCAGCCCCAGCATTTT
TRBV6-6	TRBJ1-2	once	-	CASSPRVLNGYTF	TGTGCCAGCAGCCCCAGGGTTCTGAATGGCTACACCTTC
TRBV15	TRBJ1-6	once	-	CATSRKSGNSPLHF	TGTGCCACCAGCAGGAAAAGCGGAAATTCACCCCTCCACTTT
TRBV29-1	TRBJ1-1	-	TRBD1	CSVEKGARTEAFF	TGCAGCGTTGAGAAGGGGGCCCGGACTGAAGCTTTCTTT
TRBV6-5	TRBJ1-5	-	TRBD1	CASSYPGQGKNQPQHF	TGTGCCAGCAGTTACCCGGGACAGGGGAAGAATCAGCCCCAGCATTTT
TRBV19	TRBJ2-7	-	TRBD2	CASSIDSGYEQYF	TGTGCCAGTAGTATAGATAGCGGGTACGAGCAGTACTTC
TRBV19	TRBJ2-3	-	-	CASSPFWRGNTDTQYF	TGTGCCAGTAGTCCATTCTGGAGAGGAAACACAGATACGCAGTATTTT
TRBV5-4	TRBJ2-7	once	TRBD2	CASSLDSLADNSYEQYF	TGTGCCAGCAGCTTGGATTCGCTAGCGGATAACTCCTACGAGCAGTACTTC
TRBV5-4	TRBJ2-1	-	-	CASSPIPGSDEQFF	TGTGCCAGCAGCCCCATTCCAGGGTCGGATGAGCAGTTCTTC
TRBV28	TRBJ2-2	-	-	CASSYPTSGNTGELFF	TGTGCCAGCAGCTACCCCACCAGCGGGAACACCGGGGAGCTGTTTTTT
TRBV1	TRBJ2-1	-	-	CTSSQAPGTSGEQFF	TGCACCAGCAGCCAAGCTCCCGGGACTAGCGGCGAGCAGTTCTTC
TRBV4-1	TRBJ2-7	once	TRBD2	CASSPLAESFYEQYF	TGCGCCAGCAGCCCCCTAGCGGAGAGTTTCTACGAGCAGTACTTC
TRBV9	TRBJ1-2	-	-	CASSVGTGYGYTF	TGTGCCAGCAGCGTAGGTACAGGCTATGGCTACACCTTC
TRBV25-1	TRBJ1-2	once	-	CASSEYIVDSHGYTF	TGTGCCAGCAGTGAATATATTGTCGACAGCCATGGCTACACCTTC
TRBV19	TRBJ2-2	-	-	CASTSGTYLTGELFF	TGTGCCAGTACCTCCGGGACATATCTCACCGGGGAGCTGTTTTTT
TRBV7-9	TRBJ1-2	-	-	CASSPTTAARRGNYGYTF	TGTGCCAGCAGCCCAACGACTGCGGCGCGGCGGGGTAACTATGGCTACACCTTC
TRBV7-9	TRBJ2-3	-	-	CASSLTSGTNTQYF	TGTGCCAGCAGTCTCACGTCGGGGACAAATACGCAGTATTTT
TRBV5-5	TRBJ1-4	once	-	CASSLWSANEKLFF	TGTGCCAGCAGCTTGTGGTCAGCTAATGAAAAACTGTTTTTT